The entry that follows covers one T cell receptor beta chain sequence. The data stem from a study of blood T cell repertoires in COVID-19. Generated by immunoSEQ multiplex PCR, the TCRdb table keeps only in-frame clones and is missing some. Altogether about 300,000 clones are present, around 84% being singletons, with the ten largest covering roughly 1.5%. Sequenced material: peripheral blood. The TCR sequence derives from a human donor with COVID-19, enrolled during active disease. The donor label of this sample is uncertain.

This chain's CDR3 is CASSSGLAGVIDEQFF. The DNA for the CDR3 is TGCGCCAGCAGCTCAGGACTAGCGGGAGTTATCGATGAGCAGTTCTTC. The rearrangement links TRBV5-1 to TRBJ2-1; 13 nucleotides align to TRBD2. The length of the CDR3 is 16 residues. CDR1 and CDR2 (germline): SGHRS, YFSETQ. Losses at the gene ends were 3 bases for V and 8 bases for J; bases not matched to a gene: 8.